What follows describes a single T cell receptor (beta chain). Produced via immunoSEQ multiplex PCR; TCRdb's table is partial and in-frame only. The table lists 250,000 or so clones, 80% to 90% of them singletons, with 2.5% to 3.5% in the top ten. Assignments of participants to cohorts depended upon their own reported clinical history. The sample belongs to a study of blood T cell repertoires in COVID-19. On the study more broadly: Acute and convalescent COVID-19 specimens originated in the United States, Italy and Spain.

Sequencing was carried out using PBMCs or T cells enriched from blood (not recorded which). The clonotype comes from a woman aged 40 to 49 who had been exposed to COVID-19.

The DNA for the CDR3 is TGTGCCAGCAGCCCACGGACAGGGGGAGATACGCAGTATTTT. Translated, it gives CASSPRTGGDTQYF. The chain has TRBV14 and TRBJ2-3, with TRBD1 identical over 10 bases. V lost 4 bases, J lost 5 bases, and 3 bases stayed unmatched. Germline CDR1 is SGHDN and CDR2 is FVKESK. This CDR3 spans 14 amino acids.